Each of the 19 T cell receptor beta chains below was sequenced from the same sample in a study of shared clonotypes between healthy human individuals. Clones were sequenced by immunoSEQ multiplex PCR, and TCRdb holds only the in-frame ones, with some missing. The sample holds about 470,000 clones, 79% seen once. Sequences were obtained from PBMCs. These receptors all come from a woman between 35 and 50 years old in good health. Some clones in this sample may be carry-over from other donors' samples.

In regard to this clone: At the DNA level, this CDR3 is encoded by other sequences in the same sample as well. The V gene is TRBV18, the J gene TRBJ2-1; D not resolved. CDR1 is KGHSH and CDR2 is LQKENI in the germline V gene. The V and J ends lost 0 bases and 1 base respectively, with 1 base between them. This CDR3 has 13 residues. The CDR3, as DNA: TGTGCCAGCTCACCACCTTCCTACAATGAGCAGTTCTTC. This translates into CASSPPSYNEQFF. Drawing the rest from reference TRBV18 and TRBJ2-1, the complete variable domain is NAGVMQNPRHLVRRRGQEARLRCSPMKGHSHVYWYRQLPEEGLKFMVYLQKENIIDESGMPKERFSAEFPKEGPSILRIQQVVRGDSAAYFCASSPPSYNEQFFGPGTRLTVL.

For this clone: The germline gene is not matched at one end of the junction; a read error may be the cause. This chain connects TRBV4-2 to TRBJ1-1; maybe TRBD1 (6 bases). Germline V lookup: CDR1 LGHNA, CDR2 YNFKEQ. The CDR3 spans 14 residues. CDR3 DNA sequence: TGTGCCAGCAGCCAAGGTTTAGGGGACACTGAAGCTCTCTTT. Its translation: CASSQGLGDTEALF.

J is TRBJ1-1 and V is TRBV15; no clear D. V dropped 5 bases and J dropped 1 base, with 11 bases sitting between them. This CDR3 is 14 amino acids long. Germline V CDR1 and CDR2: LNHNV, YYDKDF (reference sequence). The CDR3 nucleotides are TGTGCCACCAGCTGGGATTCGGGGAACACTGAAGCTTTCTTT. This encodes CATSWDSGNTEAFF.

The chain combines TRBV7-2 with TRBJ2-3, with TRBD1 matching over 7 bases. The V and J ends lost 6 bases and 2 bases, in that order; junction bases with no gene match: 5. The CDR3 runs to 14 residues. Germline CDR1 SGHTA, CDR2 FQGNSA. The CDR3 sequence: CASRLGQNTDTQYF. CDR3 bases: TGTGCCAGCAGATTGGGACAGAACACAGATACGCAGTATTTT.

This rearrangement joins TRBV6-4 to TRBJ2-7; 8 bases line up with TRBD2. The CDR3 extends over 16 amino acids. The V gene's germline CDR1 is MRHNA and CDR2 SNTAGT. The ends lost 8 bases at V and 5 bases at J; junction bases unmatched: 17. CDR3 residues: CASPSTAGVYGDEQYF. The CDR3, as DNA: TGTGCCAGCCCTTCGACAGCGGGAGTTTATGGTGACGAGCAGTACTTC.

The rearrangement links TRBV11-3 to TRBJ1-3, with no clear D. The germline CDR1 and CDR2 sequences are SGHNT and YENEEA. Between the trimmed V and J ends, which lost 3 bases and 2 bases, there was a span of 5 bases. The CDR3 spans 13 residues. CDR3 nucleotide sequence: TGTGCCAGCAGCTTGGGCACTGGAAACACCATATATTTT. Protein sequence: CASSLGTGNTIYF.

This clone showed up just once. The V and J genes are TRBV5-4 and TRBJ2-2; TRBD2 matches at 13 bases. The CDR3 spans 17 residues. After removal of 5 bases from V and 4 bases from J, the junction contained 8 bases not matched to a gene. Germline assignment: CDR1 SGHNT and CDR2 YYREEE (reference sequence). Here the CDR3 DNA reads TGTGCCAGCAGGCGGACTAGCGGGAGCGATCGCACCGGGGAGCTGTTTTTT. It codes for CASRRTSGSDRTGELFF.

The rearrangement links TRBV19 to TRBJ2-5; possible D gene TRBD2, 5 bases. CDR1 and CDR2 from the germline V gene are LNHDA and SQIVND (reference sequence). Trimming pared 7 bases from V and 0 bases from J, leaving 9 bases between. The CDR3 is 13 residues long. The CDR3 nucleotides are TGTGCCAGTAATGCGGGCCACCAAGAGACCCAGTACTTC. This encodes CASNAGHQETQYF. Full variable domain (outside the CDR3, taken from reference TRBV19 and TRBJ2-5): DGGITQSPKYLFRKEGQNVTLSCEQNLNHDAMYWYRQDPGQGLRLIYYSQIVNDFQKGDIAEGYSVSREKKESFPLTVTSAQKNPTAFYLCASNAGHQETQYFGPGTRLLVL.

This CDR3 is CASTLFASSYEQYF. For the CDR3, the DNA is TGTGCCAGCACCCTTTTCGCCAGCTCCTACGAGCAGTACTTC. The chain combines TRBV4-2 with TRBJ2-7; D ambiguous. V lost 7 bases and J lost 0, with 13 bases in between. CDR3 length equals 14 residues. Germline V lookup: CDR1 LGHNA, CDR2 YNFKEQ.

Concerning this clone itself: This could be a read error, since a much larger clone is one nucleotide away. The sample contains more than one DNA sequence encoding this CDR3. The chain carries TRBV29-1 and TRBJ2-7; TRBD1 is a possible D gene (6 bases). Trimming removed 7 bases from V and 0 bases from J, with 16 bases in between. CDR1 and CDR2 (germline): SQVTM, ANQGSEA. The CDR3 consists of 14 residues. The CDR3 reads CSATTGSFSYEQYF. Here the CDR3 DNA reads TGCAGCGCTACAACAGGGAGTTTCTCCTACGAGCAGTACTTC.

This clone was recorded once. This chain connects TRBV5-4 to TRBJ2-1; D remains unclear. Trimming pared 4 bases from V and 12 bases from J, leaving 20 bases between. Germline CDR1 SGHNT, CDR2 YYREEE (reference sequence). This CDR3 spans 14 amino acids. DNA of the CDR3: TGTGCCAGCAGCCCGTCAACGGTCGTCTATGGGCAGTTCTTC. This gives the protein CASSPSTVVYGQFF.

The chain recombines TRBV7-8 with TRBJ1-1; tentatively, D is TRBD1 (5 bases). CDR3 length equals 14 residues. Germline CDR1 and CDR2: SGHVS and FQNEAQ. V was shortened by 3 bases and J by 4 bases, with 12 bases between the two germline ends. The CDR3 DNA sequence: TGTGCCAGCAGCTTTGGGGACCAGGCCACTGAAGCTTTCTTT. Protein: CASSFGDQATEAFF.

This sequence joins TRBV7-9 and TRBJ1-5; no clear D. Germline CDR1 and CDR2: SEHNR and FQNEAQ (reference sequence). Trimming pared 3 bases from V and 3 bases from J, leaving 3 bases between. CDR3 length: 12 amino acids. The DNA of the CDR3 is TGTGCCAGCAGCTTTCCCAATCAGCCCCAGCATTTT. Its protein is CASSFPNQPQHF.

The chain uses TRBV7-3 and TRBJ2-3; a possible D gene is TRBD2 (6 bases). With 5 bases removed from V and 1 base from J, the gap between germline ends came to 19 bases. Germline V gene data show CDR1 as SGHTA and CDR2 as FQGTGA. The length of the CDR3 is 17 residues. CDR3 in DNA: TGTGCCAGCAGCATACACGAGGACTACCAACGCACAGATACGCAGTATTTT. It specifies CASSIHEDYQRTDTQYF. The complete variable domain, with remaining parts taken from reference TRBV7-3 and TRBJ2-3, reads GAGVSQTPSNKVTEKGKYVELRCDPISGHTALYWYRQSLGQGPEFLIYFQGTGAADDSGLPNDRFFAVRPEGSVSTLKIQRTERGDSAVYLCASSIHEDYQRTDTQYFGPGTRLTVL.

The chain is built from TRBV19 and TRBJ1-5, with a tentative D call TRBD1 (5 bases). CDR1 and CDR2 (germline): LNHDA, SQIVND (reference sequence). Trimming shortened V by 6 bases and J by 2 bases, and 11 bases separated the two germline ends. The CDR3 sequence is 14 residues long. The CDR3 region has the DNA TGTGCCAGTAGAAGAGGGGCTGGCAATCAGCCCCAGCATTTT. Translating gives CASRRGAGNQPQHF. Based on the CDR3 plus reference TRBV19 and TRBJ1-5, the full variable domain is DGGITQSPKYLFRKEGQNVTLSCEQNLNHDAMYWYRQDPGQGLRLIYYSQIVNDFQKGDIAEGYSVSREKKESFPLTVTSAQKNPTAFYLCASRRGAGNQPQHFGDGTRLSIL.

This clone was counted between two and nine times. The chain carries TRBV10-3 and TRBJ1-5; no clear D gene. V dropped 1 base and J dropped 1 base, with 8 bases sitting between them. Germline CDR1 and CDR2: ENHRY and SYGVKD. This CDR3 contains 15 residues. Here the CDR3 reads CAISEFLPSNQPQHF. In DNA form, the CDR3 reads TGTGCCATCAGTGAGTTCCTCCCCAGCAATCAGCCCCAGCATTTT.

V and J are TRBV2 and TRBJ1-2; D is perhaps TRBD1 (6 bases). The germline gives CDR1 SNHLY, CDR2 FYNNEI. V lost 8 bases and J lost 0, with 13 bases in between. This CDR3 has 14 residues. For the CDR3, the DNA is TGTGCCAGCTGGGGACACGCTCCTAACTATGGCTACACCTTC. As protein: CASWGHAPNYGYTF.

The chain employs TRBV4-3 and TRBJ2-6; no clear D. This CDR3 contains 16 residues. Trimming cost V 0 bases and J 0 bases, with 6 bases left between them. Per germline, CDR1 LGHNA and CDR2 YSLEER. The DNA of the CDR3 is TGCGCCAGCAGCCAAGATCTTAACTCTGGGGCCAACGTCCTGACTTTC. Its protein is CASSQDLNSGANVLTF.

This clone was detected only once. This chain links TRBV27 with TRBJ2-1, with 9 bases aligning to TRBD1. The CDR3 totals 13 residues. Germline CDR1 reads MNHEY; CDR2 reads SMNVEV (reference sequence). Germline trimming cut 5 bases from V and 8 bases from J; bases unmatched to any gene: 4. The CDR3 nucleotides are TGTGCCAGCAGTGTCGACAGGGGGGATGAGCAGTTCTTC. It yields the protein CASSVDRGDEQFF.